This TCR beta chain was recorded in a study of T cell repertoires in cytomegalovirus infection. TCRdb re-called the reads through MiXCR, storing one row per CDR3 protein. The repertoire holds roughly 300,000 distinct CDR3 sequences, approximately 9.5% seen once, with 3.5% to 4.5% in the top ten. This clonotype was counted many times. The germline V gene has CDR1 SEHNR and CDR2 FQNEAQ (reference sequence). The CDR3 has 15 residues. V was shortened by 4 bases and J by 1 base, with 11 bases between the two germline ends. The material sequenced was PBMCs. This sequence was found in a human donor in good health (CMV status not recorded). Some clones in this sample may be carry-over from other donors' samples. The chain joins TRBV7-9 to TRBJ2-4; D might be TRBD1 (5 bases). The CDR3 here is CASSSDNWAKNIQYF. In DNA form, the CDR3 reads TGTGCCAGCAGCTCGGACAACTGGGCCAAAAACATTCAGTACTTC. Full variable domain (remainder filled in from reference TRBV7-9 and TRBJ2-4): DTGVSQNPRHKITKRGQNVTFRCDPISEHNRLYWYRQTLGQGPEFLTYFQNEAQLEKSRLLSDRFSAERPKGSFSTLEIQRTEQGDSAMYLCASSSDNWAKNIQYFGAGTRLSVL.